This is a list of T cell receptor beta chains from one sample in a study of T cell responses to AZD1222 COVID-19 vaccine. Sequencing was performed with immunoSEQ multiplex PCR; in TCRdb, only in-frame clones are kept and a portion is missing. The repertoire holds around 130,000 clones, over 90% seen once, with roughly 5.4% in the top ten. Specimen: peripheral blood, collected on day 0 of AZD1222 vaccination. These receptors originate from an adult in good health. Both conserved end residues are part of each CDR3. D genes are given only for firm matches. Rows give clone size only sometimes, using once, few, many, or a class for an expanded clone.

TRBV2	once	NA	TRBJ1-2	CASSDGGGHNYGYTF	TGTGCCAGCAGTGATGGAGGGGGACATAACTATGGCTACACCTTC
TRBV29-1	NA	NA	TRBJ2-7	CSVEDRIGGRYEQYF	TGCAGCGTTGAAGACCGGATAGGGGGACGCTACGAGCAGTACTTC
TRBV20-1	NA	NA	TRBJ1-1	CSASAPQPMNTEAFF	TGCAGTGCTAGTGCCCCTCAACCAATGAACACTGAAGCTTTCTTT
TRBV19	NA	NA	TRBJ1-2	CASNEGFNYGYTF	TGTGCCAGTAACGAGGGTTTTAACTATGGCTACACCTTC
TRBV5-1	NA	NA	TRBJ1-2	CASSLQDAYGYTF	TGCGCCAGCAGCTTACAGGACGCCTATGGCTACACCTTC
TRBV5-1	NA	NA	TRBJ2-3	CASSPVVAGPRADTQYF	TGCGCCAGCAGCCCCGTTGTCGCCGGGCCCCGCGCAGATACGCAGTATTTT
TRBV28	NA	NA	TRBJ2-3	CASSTENLDTQYF	TGTGCCAGCAGTACGGAGAATTTAGATACGCAGTATTTT
TRBV3-1/TRBV3-2	medium-sized	TRBD1	TRBJ2-7	CASSQVGQGAYEQYF	TGTGCCAGCAGCCAAGTAGGACAGGGGGCCTACGAGCAGTACTTC
TRBV3-1/TRBV3-2	NA	NA	TRBJ2-7	CASSHYYEQYF	TGTGCCAGCAGTCACTACTACGAGCAGTACTTC
TRBV7-9	NA	TRBD1	TRBJ2-3	CASSPGGSDTQYF	TGTGCCAGCAGCCCAGGGGGCTCGGATACGCAGTATTTT
TRBV11-3	NA	NA	TRBJ1-1	CASSPGLGTEAFF	TGTGCCAGCAGCCCTGGATTGGGGACTGAAGCTTTCTTT
TRBV7-9	NA	TRBD1	TRBJ2-7	CASSLLTGSVYEQYF	TGTGCCAGCAGCTTATTGACAGGGAGTGTCTACGAGCAGTACTTC
TRBV30	once	TRBD1	TRBJ2-5	CAWSVGDRAQETQYF	TGTGCCTGGAGTGTAGGGGACAGGGCACAAGAGACCCAGTACTTC
TRBV2	NA	NA	TRBJ1-4	CASKRSTSNEKLFF	TGTGCCAGCAAGAGGTCAACCAGTAATGAAAAACTGTTTTTT
TRBV6-4	NA	NA	TRBJ1-2	CASSDVGQVEPNYGYTF	TGTGCCAGCAGTGACGTTGGGCAGGTAGAACCTAACTATGGCTACACCTTC
TRBV2	NA	NA	TRBJ2-5	CASSGQPYNQETQYF	TGTGCCAGCAGTGGGCAGCCCTACAATCAAGAGACCCAGTACTTC
TRBV29-1	NA	NA	TRBJ2-3	CSSTPGRGALPTSTDTQYF	TGCAGCTCCACTCCTGGCAGGGGGGCTCTTCCTACTAGCACAGATACGCAGTATTTT
TRBV2	NA	NA	TRBJ1-2	CASSATGTEVNF	TGTGCCAGCAGTGCGACCGGGACGGAAGTTAACTTC
TRBV6-1	NA	NA	TRBJ1-3	CASTLYSGNTIYF	TGTGCCAGCACTCTCTACTCTGGAAACACCATATATTTT
TRBV2	NA	NA	TRBJ1-1	CAGSLGTPEAFF	TGTGCCGGAAGTTTAGGGACCCCTGAAGCTTTCTTT
TRBV6-5	few	NA	TRBJ2-7	CASTFHWGKGYEQYF	TGTGCCAGCACCTTCCACTGGGGGAAGGGATACGAGCAGTACTTC
TRBV4-2	NA	TRBD1	TRBJ2-2	CASSHPTDRVNTGELFF	TGTGCCAGCAGCCACCCCACCGACAGGGTAAATACCGGGGAGCTGTTTTTT